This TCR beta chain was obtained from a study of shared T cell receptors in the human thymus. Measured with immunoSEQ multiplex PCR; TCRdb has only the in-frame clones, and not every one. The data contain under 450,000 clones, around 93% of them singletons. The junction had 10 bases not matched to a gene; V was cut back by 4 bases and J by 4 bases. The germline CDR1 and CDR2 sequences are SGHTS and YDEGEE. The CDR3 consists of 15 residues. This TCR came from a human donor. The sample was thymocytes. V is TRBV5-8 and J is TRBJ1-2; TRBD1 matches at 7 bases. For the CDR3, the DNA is TGTGCCAGCAGCCCGAGCAGGGGGATGCTCTATGGCTACACCTTC. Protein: CASSPSRGMLYGYTF.